This T cell receptor beta chain comes out of a study of blood T cell repertoires in COVID-19. Study in general: Nucleic acid was either cDNA or gDNA, and it came from T cells, B-cell-depleted T cells, or PBMCs.

The table came from immunoSEQ multiplex PCR; TCRdb's copy has only in-frame clones and leaves some out. The data show about 120,000 clones, over 75% seen once. In germline, CDR1 is KGHDR, CDR2 SFDVKD. There are 16 residues in the CDR3. The V and J ends lost 3 bases and 7 bases, in that order; junction bases with no gene match: 8. The receptor's source is a man aged 60 to 75 with acute or convalescent COVID-19. The sequenced sample consisted of peripheral blood. The chain is built from TRBV24-1 and TRBJ2-1, with 10 nucleotides matching TRBD2. The CDR3 protein is CATSDPSGRAENEQFF. The CDR3 coding sequence is TGTGCCACCAGTGATCCCAGCGGGAGGGCGGAGAATGAGCAGTTCTTC.